This T cell receptor (beta chain) originates from a study of blood T cell repertoires in COVID-19. Study details: Spain, Italy and the United States supplied samples that represented acute and convalescent COVID-19. The cDNA or gDNA used as material had been derived from T cells, B-cell-depleted T cells, or PBMCs.

Germline assignment: CDR1 PRHDT and CDR2 FYEKMQ (reference sequence). The CDR3 contains 16 residues. V lost 4 bases and J lost 5; bases outside the gene matches: 13. Assay: immunoSEQ multiplex PCR; the TCRdb copy retains only in-frame clones and omits some. Of more than 200,000 clones listed, roughly 90% were seen once; the top ten hold roughly 2.4%. V usage is TRBV13 and J usage is TRBJ2-5; 7 bases line up with TRBD1. The origin of this receptor is a woman aged 45-65 years with acute or convalescent COVID-19. Sequenced material: peripheral blood. The CDR3 bases are TGTGCCAGCAGCTCCCCCCAACAGGGGATGGAGGAGACCCAGTACTTC. This codes for CASSSPQQGMEETQYF.